This is a list of T cell receptor beta chains from one sample in a study of T cell responses to AZD1222 COVID-19 vaccine. Clones were sequenced by immunoSEQ multiplex PCR, and TCRdb holds only the in-frame ones, with some missing. The sample records 150,000 to 200,000 clones, nearly 95% being singletons. The sequences come from peripheral blood, collected 28 days after the second AZD1222 dose. The receptors were sampled from an adult who received the AZD1222 COVID-19 vaccine. Both conserved end residues are part of each CDR3. The D gene is left open where the match is weak. Where a row states a size, it is once, few, many or the class of an expanded clone; other rows omit it.

>NA|TRBD1|15|TRBV5-8|TRBJ1-4
TGTGCCAGCAGCTTTGGGACAGACTCGAATGAAAAACTGTTTTTT
CASSFGTDSNEKLFF
>NA|NA|17|TRBV27|TRBJ1-5
TGTGCCAGCAGGGCACACATGTCGACAGACCTTAATCAGCCCCAGCATTTT
CASRAHMSTDLNQPQHF
>NA|NA|11|TRBV12-3/TRBV12-4|TRBJ2-1
TGTGCCAGCAGGCCGTCAAATGAGCAGTTCTTC
CASRPSNEQFF
>once|TRBD1|14|TRBV9|TRBJ1-6
TGTGCCAGCAGGTCGACAGGGAATAATTCACCCCTCCACTTT
CASRSTGNNSPLHF
>NA|TRBD2|15|TRBV19|TRBJ2-3
TGTGCCAGTAGCCTTAAGCGGGGGGGCACAGATACGCAGTATTTT
CASSLKRGGTDTQYF
>NA|NA|13|TRBV6-5|TRBJ1-2
TGTGCCAGCAGACAGGGCGCTAACTATGGCTACACCTTC
CASRQGANYGYTF
>NA|NA|13|TRBV2|TRBJ1-1
TGTGCCAGCAGTGAACCCGGGAACACTGAAGCTTTCTTT
CASSEPGNTEAFF
>few|TRBD2|12|TRBV7-9|TRBJ2-1
TGTGCCAGCAGCGCCCACGGGACTACAGAGTTCTTC
CASSAHGTTEFF
>NA|NA|11|TRBV6-5|TRBJ2-7
TGTGCCAGCAGTTACCGCGCCGAGCAGTACTTC
CASSYRAEQYF
>once|NA|15|TRBV9|TRBJ1-2
TGTGCCAGCAGCGTCCTAGGGACACCCACCTATGGCTACACCTTC
CASSVLGTPTYGYTF
>NA|TRBD2|16|TRBV5-6|TRBJ2-5
TGTGCCAGCAGCTGGGGACTAGCGGGAGGTGGGGAGACCCAGTACTTC
CASSWGLAGGGETQYF
>NA|TRBD1|14|TRBV11-2|TRBJ2-7
TGTGCCAGCAGCAACGACAGGGTTGGCTACGAGCAGTACTTC
CASSNDRVGYEQYF
>NA|NA|14|TRBV7-7|TRBJ2-2
TGTGCCAGCAGCTCCGACTTGATCACCGGGGAGCTGTTTTTT
CASSSDLITGELFF
>NA|TRBD1|15|TRBV30|TRBJ1-6
TGTGCCTGGAGCGGGGGGGGGACAGGGAAATCACCCCTCCACTTT
CAWSGGGTGKSPLHF
>NA|NA|13|TRBV7-3|TRBJ2-7
TGTGCCAGCAGCTTACACGGGTCCTACGAGCAGTACTTC
CASSLHGSYEQYF
>once|TRBD1|17|TRBV30|TRBJ2-1
TGTGCTGCCGGACAGGGGGCCTACCATGTGGGAAACAATGAGCAGTTCTTC
CAAGQGAYHVGNNEQFF
>NA|NA|13|TRBV5-1|TRBJ2-3
TGCGCCAGCAGCTTGGACGCAACAGATACGCAGTATTTT
CASSLDATDTQYF
>NA|TRBD2|17|TRBV3-1/TRBV3-2|TRBJ2-5
TGTGCCAGCAGCCGAAGGGCGGGGGGCACCCTCCAAGAGACCCAGTACTTC
CASSRRAGGTLQETQYF
>NA|NA|20|TRBV3-1/TRBV3-2|TRBJ1-3
TGTGCCAGCAGCCTTAGAAACGGTCACCCAGACCCAAGCTCTGGAAACACCATATATTTT
CASSLRNGHPDPSSGNTIYF
>NA|NA|14|TRBV5-6|TRBJ2-2
TGTGCCAGCAGCTTGGTTCTAGCCACCGGGGAGCTGTTTTTT
CASSLVLATGELFF
>NA|NA|14|TRBV28|TRBJ1-2
TGTGCCAGCAGTTTGAGTATCGTCAACTATGGCTACACCTTC
CASSLSIVNYGYTF
>NA|NA|15|TRBV5-6|TRBJ2-2
TGTGCCAGCAGCTTGAAGGATAGATACACCGGGGAGCTGTTTTTT
CASSLKDRYTGELFF
>NA|TRBD1|14|TRBV7-9|TRBJ1-3
TGTGCCAGCAGCCCCGGGACAGCAAGAAACACCATATATTTT
CASSPGTARNTIYF
>NA|TRBD1|12|TRBV19|TRBJ2-1
TGTGCCAGTAAAACAGGGGGCAATGAGCAGTTCTTC
CASKTGGNEQFF
>NA|NA|16|TRBV4-1|TRBJ2-1
TGCGCCAGCAGCCAAGAGGGAACGGTTCTCTACAATGAGCAGTTCTTC
CASSQEGTVLYNEQFF
>NA|TRBD1|17|TRBV27|TRBJ1-2
TGTGCCAGCAGTTTTCGACAGGGACCCTCGTCAAACTATGGCTACACCTTC
CASSFRQGPSSNYGYTF
>NA|NA|13|TRBV9|TRBJ2-5
TGTGCCAGCAGCGCGGGAACCCAAGAGACCCAGTACTTC
CASSAGTQETQYF
>NA|NA|15|TRBV27|TRBJ1-6
TGTGCCAGCAGTCCAACCCGGGGTAATAATTCACCCCTCCACTTT
CASSPTRGNNSPLHF
>NA|TRBD2|15|TRBV6-5|TRBJ2-1
TGTGCCAGCAGTCGGGAGGGGAATCCCTACAATGAGCAGTTCTTC
CASSREGNPYNEQFF
>NA|NA|13|TRBV7-8|TRBJ1-2
TGTGCCAGCAGCTTAGGGTCCGGGTCCGGCTACACCTTC
CASSLGSGSGYTF
>NA|TRBD1|16|TRBV5-5|TRBJ1-2
TGTGCCAGCAGCGCCGGGACAGGGTGGGCTAACTATGGCTACACCTTC
CASSAGTGWANYGYTF
>NA|NA|16|TRBV2|TRBJ2-6
TGTGCCAGCAGTCCACTTAAGAGCTCTGGGGCCAACGTCCTGACTTTC
CASSPLKSSGANVLTF
>NA|NA|16|TRBV4-2|TRBJ1-4
TGTGCCAGCAGCCAAGAAGGCCGAAAAACTAATGAAAAACTGTTTTTT
CASSQEGRKTNEKLFF
>NA|TRBD2|16|TRBV19|TRBJ2-7
TGTGCCAGTAGTATAGATGCTAGCGGGAGCCCCTACGAGCAGTACTTC
CASSIDASGSPYEQYF
>NA|NA|14|TRBV3-1/TRBV3-2|TRBJ2-5
TGTGCCAGCAGCCAACAAGTTATCCAAGAGACCCAGTACTTC
CASSQQVIQETQYF
>once|NA|15|TRBV1|TRBJ2-5
TGCACCAGCAGCCAGGGACCCAGGATCCAAGAGACCCAGTACTTC
CTSSQGPRIQETQYF
>NA|TRBD1|14|TRBV18|TRBJ2-7
TGTGCCAGCTCACCACCAGGGGGCGTCGACGAGCAGTACTTC
CASSPPGGVDEQYF
>NA|NA|16|TRBV5-1|TRBJ2-2
TGCGCCAGCAGCTTGTTTGAGGGTGTGGACACCGGGGAGCTGTTTTTT
CASSLFEGVDTGELFF
>NA|TRBD1|14|TRBV6-1|TRBJ1-2
TGTGCCAGCAGTGAAGTAGACAGGGGCCTGGGCTACACCTTC
CASSEVDRGLGYTF
>NA|NA|13|TRBV2|TRBJ1-1
TGTGCCAGCAGCTACACAGGGAACACTGAAGCTTTCTTT
CASSYTGNTEAFF
>NA|NA|14|TRBV7-2|TRBJ2-7
TGTGCCAGCAGCCAGGTCGGCGTCGCCTACGAGCAGTACTTC
CASSQVGVAYEQYF
>NA|TRBD1|17|TRBV3-1/TRBV3-2|TRBJ1-1
TGTGCCAGCAGCCAAGAGGCAGGGGGCGACCTAGGCACTGAAGCTTTCTTT
CASSQEAGGDLGTEAFF
>NA|NA|14|TRBV11-2|TRBJ2-4
TGTGCCAGCAGCTTATCTATTGCCAAAAACATTCAGTACTTC
CASSLSIAKNIQYF
>NA|NA|13|TRBV24-1|TRBJ1-2
TGTGCCACCAGCCAAGACAGGTTTTTGGGCTACACCTTC
CATSQDRFLGYTF
>NA|TRBD1|13|TRBV27|TRBJ2-5
TGTGCCAGCAGTTTCAGGGGGCGTGAGACCCAGTACTTC
CASSFRGRETQYF
>NA|NA|16|TRBV9|TRBJ1-6
TGTGCCAGCAGCGCGTCGACAGGCTCCTATAATTCACCCCTCCACTTT
CASSASTGSYNSPLHF
>NA|TRBD2|19|TRBV19|TRBJ2-3
TGTGCCAGTAGTATGTCTGGCGTATGGAGCGGGGACAGCACAGATACGCAGTATTTT
CASSMSGVWSGDSTDTQYF
>NA|NA|12|TRBV7-9|TRBJ1-4
TGTGCCAGCAGTAGGGAGAGGGAAAAACTGTTTTTT
CASSREREKLFF
>NA|NA|11|TRBV19|TRBJ1-1
TGTGCCAGTGGGGTCCCCACTGAAGCTTTCTTT
CASGVPTEAFF
>once|TRBD1|14|TRBV10-3|TRBJ1-1
TGTGCCATCAGTGCACAGGGGGATAACACTGAAGCTTTCTTT
CAISAQGDNTEAFF
>NA|NA|15|TRBV9|TRBJ2-1
TGTGCCAGCAGCACCGGCCCCATCTCCTACAATGAGCAGTTCTTC
CASSTGPISYNEQFF
>NA|TRBD1|14|TRBV5-4|TRBJ1-2
TGTGCCAGCAGCTGGGGACAGGCAGACTATGGCTACACCTTC
CASSWGQADYGYTF
>NA|TRBD1|18|TRBV19|TRBJ1-1
TGTGCCAGTAGTATAGCCGGACAGGGGGCTGCCATGAACACTGAAGCTTTCTTT
CASSIAGQGAAMNTEAFF
>NA|NA|13|TRBV7-9|TRBJ1-2
TGTGCCAGCAGCCGAAGGGAGGCGGATGGCTACACCTTC
CASSRREADGYTF
>NA|NA|12|TRBV3-1/TRBV3-2|TRBJ1-2
TGTGCCAGCAGCCGGACGGGCCGGGGCTACACCTTC
CASSRTGRGYTF
>once|NA|14|TRBV2|TRBJ1-2
TGTGCCAGCAGTGAAGTTCCTCAATTTTATGGCTACACCTTC
CASSEVPQFYGYTF
>NA|TRBD2|16|TRBV10-3|TRBJ2-1
TGTGCCATCAGTGGGACTAGCGGGAGGGTAAGGAGGGAGCAGTTCTTC
CAISGTSGRVRREQFF
>NA|NA|14|TRBV10-3|TRBJ2-1
TGTGCCATCAGGGAATTCGGGACCTCCAATGAGCAGTTCTTC
CAIREFGTSNEQFF
>NA|TRBD1|15|TRBV7-8|TRBJ2-3
TGTGCCAGCAGCAAGGACAGGGGGCTCACAGATACGCAGTATTTT
CASSKDRGLTDTQYF